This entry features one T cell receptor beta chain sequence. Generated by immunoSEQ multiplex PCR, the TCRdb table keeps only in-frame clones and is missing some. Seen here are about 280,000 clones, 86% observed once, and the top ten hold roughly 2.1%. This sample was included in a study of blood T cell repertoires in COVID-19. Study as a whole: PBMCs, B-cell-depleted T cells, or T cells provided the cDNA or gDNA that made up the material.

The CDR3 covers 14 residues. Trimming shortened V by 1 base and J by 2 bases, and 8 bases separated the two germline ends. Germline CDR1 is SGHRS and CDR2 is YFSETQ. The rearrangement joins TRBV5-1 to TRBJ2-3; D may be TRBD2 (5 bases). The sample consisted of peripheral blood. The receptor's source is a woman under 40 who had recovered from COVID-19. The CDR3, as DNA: TGCGCCAGCAGCTTGAGCGGTTCCACAGATACGCAGTATTTT. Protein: CASSLSGSTDTQYF.